This entry features one T cell receptor beta chain sequence. Its antigen remains unidentified. This sample was taken from a study of cytomegalovirus exposure and HLA in healthy donors. Study findings and constraints: Later analysis suggested most CMV-associated TCR beta chains were HLA-restricted. Earlier analysis yielded a pattern in which most TCR beta V segments were productive about 90% or about 30% of the time. Upon later analysis, HLA-associated TCR beta chains proved more clonally expanded than other, equally common chains.

The germline gives CDR1 SNHLY, CDR2 FYNNEI. The CDR3 has 13 amino acids. With 4 bases removed from V and 2 bases from J, the gap between germline ends came to 9 bases. PCR was performed using 60 Vbeta and 13 Jbeta primers. Sequencing was performed with immunoSEQ multiplex PCR; in TCRdb, only in-frame clones are kept and a portion is missing. Here the sample spans about 150,000 clones, 70% to 85% being singletons. The sequence was obtained from a woman between 45 and 65 years old in good health and CMV-seropositive. Sequenced material: PBMCs. V gene TRBV2 combines with J gene TRBJ2-7, with D tentatively TRBD1 (6 bases). The CDR3 sequence is CASSVGQAYEQYF. CDR3 nucleotides: TGTGCCAGCAGTGTGGGACAAGCCTACGAGCAGTACTTC. Full variable domain (rest looked up from reference TRBV2 and TRBJ2-7): EPEVTQTPSHQVTQMGQEVILRCVPISNHLYFYWYRQILGQKVEFLVSFYNNEISEKSEIFDDQFSVERPDGSNFTLKIRSTKLEDSAMYFCASSVGQAYEQYFGPGTRLTVT.